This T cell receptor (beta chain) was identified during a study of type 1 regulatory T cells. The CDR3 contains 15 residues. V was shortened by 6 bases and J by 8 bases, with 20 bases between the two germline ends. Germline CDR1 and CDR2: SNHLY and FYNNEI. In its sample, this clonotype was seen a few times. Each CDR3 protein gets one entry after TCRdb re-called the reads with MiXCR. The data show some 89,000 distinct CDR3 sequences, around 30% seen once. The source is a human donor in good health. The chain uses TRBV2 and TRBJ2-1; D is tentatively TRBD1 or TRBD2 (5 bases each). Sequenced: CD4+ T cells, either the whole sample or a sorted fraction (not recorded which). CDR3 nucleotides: TGTGCCAGCAGGATAATCGGGACCAGTAAAGATGAGCAGTTCTTC. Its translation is CASRIIGTSKDEQFF.